This TCR beta chain emerged from a study of blood T cell repertoires in COVID-19. Whole-study context: In each case, the material was cDNA or gDNA derived from T cells, B-cell-depleted T cells, or PBMCs.

In the authors' methods: Amplification with reference gene primers provided the estimates of nucleated cell counts. Profiled with immunoSEQ multiplex PCR; TCRdb holds only in-frame clones, not every one. The D gene and trimming were derived from the DNA, and the V and J assignments and clone size from that table. This table has about 220,000 clones, around 81% appearing once. This CDR3 has 13 residues. V dropped 3 bases and J dropped 0 bases, with 3 bases sitting between them. Germline CDR1 is SGHTA and CDR2 is FQGNSA. The chain has TRBV7-2 and TRBJ1-5; D unclear. The receptor comes from a woman in her sixties or seventies with acute or convalescent COVID-19. The source material was peripheral blood. Written as DNA, the CDR3 is TGTGCCAGCAGCTTCCATAGCAATCAGCCCCAGCATTTT. As protein: CASSFHSNQPQHF.